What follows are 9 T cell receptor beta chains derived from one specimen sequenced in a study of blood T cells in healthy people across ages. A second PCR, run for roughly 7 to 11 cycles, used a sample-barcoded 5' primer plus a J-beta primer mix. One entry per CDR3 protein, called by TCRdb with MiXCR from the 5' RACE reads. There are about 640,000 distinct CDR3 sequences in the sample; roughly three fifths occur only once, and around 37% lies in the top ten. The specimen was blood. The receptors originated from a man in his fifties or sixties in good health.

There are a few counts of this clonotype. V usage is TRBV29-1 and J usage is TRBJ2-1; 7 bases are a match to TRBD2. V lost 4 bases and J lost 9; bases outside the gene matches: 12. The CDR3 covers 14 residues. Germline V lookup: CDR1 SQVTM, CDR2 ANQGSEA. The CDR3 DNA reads TGCAGCGTTGGGATGGGGAGGGTCAGCGGTGAGCAGTTCTTC. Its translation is CSVGMGRVSGEQFF.

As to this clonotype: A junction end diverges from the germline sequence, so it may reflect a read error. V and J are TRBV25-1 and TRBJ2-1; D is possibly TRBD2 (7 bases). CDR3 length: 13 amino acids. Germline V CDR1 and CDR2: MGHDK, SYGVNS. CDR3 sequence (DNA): TGTGCCAGCAGTGCGGGGGGCTACAGTGAGCAGTTCTTC. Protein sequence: CASSAGGYSEQFF.

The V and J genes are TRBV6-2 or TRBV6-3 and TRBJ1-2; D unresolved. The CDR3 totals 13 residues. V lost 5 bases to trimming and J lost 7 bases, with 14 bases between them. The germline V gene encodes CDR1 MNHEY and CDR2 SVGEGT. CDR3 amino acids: CASSDIPVAGYTF. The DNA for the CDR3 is TGTGCCAGCAGTGACATCCCCGTCGCTGGCTACACCTTC.

The CDR3 DNA reads TGTGCCAGCAGTTTATCGATCTTTTCCGGAAACACCATATATTTT. This translates into CASSLSIFSGNTIYF. V gene TRBV27 combines with J gene TRBJ1-3; D gene uncertain. This CDR3 has 15 amino acids. CDR1 MNHEY and CDR2 SMNVEV come from the germline V gene (reference sequence). Trimming removed 0 bases at V and 4 bases at J, with 10 bases between.

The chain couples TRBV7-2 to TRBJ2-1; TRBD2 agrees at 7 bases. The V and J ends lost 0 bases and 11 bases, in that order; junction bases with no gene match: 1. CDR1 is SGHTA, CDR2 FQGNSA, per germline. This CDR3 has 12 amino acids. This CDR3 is CASSLAGGKQFF. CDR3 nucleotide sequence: TGTGCCAGCAGCTTAGCGGGGGGGAAGCAGTTCTTC.

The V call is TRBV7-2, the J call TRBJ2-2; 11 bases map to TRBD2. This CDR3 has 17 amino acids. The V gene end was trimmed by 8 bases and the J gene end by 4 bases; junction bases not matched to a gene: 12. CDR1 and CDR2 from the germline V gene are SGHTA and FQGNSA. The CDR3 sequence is CASGAVAGGPSTGELFF. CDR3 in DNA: TGTGCCAGCGGGGCTGTAGCGGGGGGGCCGAGCACCGGGGAGCTGTTTTTT. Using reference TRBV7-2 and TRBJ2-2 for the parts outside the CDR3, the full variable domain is GAGVSQSPSNKVTEKGKDVELRCDPISGHTALYWYRQSLGQGLEFLIYFQGNSAPDKSGLPSDRFSAERTGGSVSTLTIQRTQQEDSAVYLCASGAVAGGPSTGELFFGEGSRLTVL.

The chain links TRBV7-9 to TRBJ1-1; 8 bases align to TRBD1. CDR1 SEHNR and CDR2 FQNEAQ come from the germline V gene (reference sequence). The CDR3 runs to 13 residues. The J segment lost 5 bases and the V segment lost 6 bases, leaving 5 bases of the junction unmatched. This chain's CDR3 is CASSRQGRTEAFF. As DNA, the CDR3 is TGTGCCAGCAGTCGACAGGGGCGTACTGAAGCTTTCTTT.

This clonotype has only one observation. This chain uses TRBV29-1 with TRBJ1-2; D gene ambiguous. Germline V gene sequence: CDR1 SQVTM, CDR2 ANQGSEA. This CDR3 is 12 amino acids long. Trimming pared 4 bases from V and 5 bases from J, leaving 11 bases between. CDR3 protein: CSVGGQLYGYTF. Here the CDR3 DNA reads TGCAGCGTTGGCGGTCAACTATATGGCTACACCTTC.

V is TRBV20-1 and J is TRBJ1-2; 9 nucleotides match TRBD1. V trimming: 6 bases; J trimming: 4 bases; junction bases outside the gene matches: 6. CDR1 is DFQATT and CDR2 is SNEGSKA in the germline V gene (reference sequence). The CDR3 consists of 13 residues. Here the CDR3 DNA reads TGCAGTGCACAGGACAGGGGAGGCTATGGCTACACCTTC. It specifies CSAQDRGGYGYTF.